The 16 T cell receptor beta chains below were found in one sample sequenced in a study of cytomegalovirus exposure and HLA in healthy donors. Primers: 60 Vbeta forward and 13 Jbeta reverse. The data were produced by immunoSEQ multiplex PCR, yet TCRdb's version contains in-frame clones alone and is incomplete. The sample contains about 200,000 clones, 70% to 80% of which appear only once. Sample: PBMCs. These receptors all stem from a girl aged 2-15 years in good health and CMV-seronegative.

The CDR3 is CASSHHRESNQPQHF. CDR3 in DNA: TGCGCCAGCAGCCACCACCGGGAGAGCAATCAGCCCCAGCATTTT. J is TRBJ1-5 and V is TRBV4-1; D ambiguous. Trimming cost V 3 bases and J 1 base, with 10 bases left between them. The CDR3 sequence is 15 residues long. Germline CDR1 reads MGHRA; CDR2 reads YSYEKL.

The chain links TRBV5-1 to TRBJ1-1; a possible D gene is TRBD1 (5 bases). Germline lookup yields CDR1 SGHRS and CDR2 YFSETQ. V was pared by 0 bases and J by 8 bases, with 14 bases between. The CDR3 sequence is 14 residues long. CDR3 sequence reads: CASSLATDRAEAFF. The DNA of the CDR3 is TGCGCCAGCAGCTTGGCCACTGACAGAGCCGAAGCTTTCTTT.

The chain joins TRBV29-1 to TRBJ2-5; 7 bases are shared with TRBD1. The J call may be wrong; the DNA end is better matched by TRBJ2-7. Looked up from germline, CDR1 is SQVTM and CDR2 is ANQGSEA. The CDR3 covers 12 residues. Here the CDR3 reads CSVNRGPYEQYF. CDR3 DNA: TGCAGCGTGAACAGGGGCCCCTACGAGCAGTACTTC.

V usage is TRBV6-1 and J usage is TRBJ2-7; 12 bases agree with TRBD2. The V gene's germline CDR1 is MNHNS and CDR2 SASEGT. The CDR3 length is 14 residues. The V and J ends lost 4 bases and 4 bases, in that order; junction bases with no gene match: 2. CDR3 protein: CASSATSGSYEQYF. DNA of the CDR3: TGTGCCAGCAGTGCGACTAGCGGGAGTTACGAGCAGTACTTC.

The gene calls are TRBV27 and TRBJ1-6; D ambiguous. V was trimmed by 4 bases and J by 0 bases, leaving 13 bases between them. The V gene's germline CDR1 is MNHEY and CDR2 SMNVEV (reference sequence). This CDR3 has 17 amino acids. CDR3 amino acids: CASSYQVGFSYNSPLHF. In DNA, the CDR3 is TGTGCCAGCAGTTACCAAGTGGGCTTCTCCTATAATTCACCCCTCCACTTT.

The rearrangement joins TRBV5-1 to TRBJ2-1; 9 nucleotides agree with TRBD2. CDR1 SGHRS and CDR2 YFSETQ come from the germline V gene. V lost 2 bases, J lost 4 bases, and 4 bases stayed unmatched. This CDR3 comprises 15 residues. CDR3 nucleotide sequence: TGCGCCAGCAGCTTAAGCGGGGGGCCTTACAATGAGCAGTTCTTC. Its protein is CASSLSGGPYNEQFF.

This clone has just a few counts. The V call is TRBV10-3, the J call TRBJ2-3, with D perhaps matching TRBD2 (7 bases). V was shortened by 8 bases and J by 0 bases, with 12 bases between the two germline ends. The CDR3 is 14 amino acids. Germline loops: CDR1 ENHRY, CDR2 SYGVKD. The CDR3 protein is CAIRGAFSTDTQYF. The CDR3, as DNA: TGTGCCATCCGGGGGGCTTTCAGCACAGATACGCAGTATTTT.

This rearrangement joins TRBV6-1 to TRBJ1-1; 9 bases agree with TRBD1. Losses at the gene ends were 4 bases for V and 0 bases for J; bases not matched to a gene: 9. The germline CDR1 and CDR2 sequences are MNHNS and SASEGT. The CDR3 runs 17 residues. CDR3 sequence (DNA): TGTGCCAGCAGTGCGCCCCGGGACAGGGTCATGAACACTGAAGCTTTCTTT. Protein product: CASSAPRDRVMNTEAFF.

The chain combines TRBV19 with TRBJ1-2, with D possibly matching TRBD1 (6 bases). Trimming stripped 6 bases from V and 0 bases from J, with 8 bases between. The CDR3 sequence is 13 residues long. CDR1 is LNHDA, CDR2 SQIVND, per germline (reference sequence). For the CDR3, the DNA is TGTGCCAGTAGCGACAGGACTAACTATGGCTACACCTTC. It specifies CASSDRTNYGYTF.

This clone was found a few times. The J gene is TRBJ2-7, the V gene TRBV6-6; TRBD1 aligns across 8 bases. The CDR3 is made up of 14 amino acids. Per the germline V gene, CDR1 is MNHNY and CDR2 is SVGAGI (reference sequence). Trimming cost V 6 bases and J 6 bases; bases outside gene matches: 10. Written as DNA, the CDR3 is TGTGCCAGCAGCCGCGGCCAGGGGGCGAGCGAGCAGTACTTC. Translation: CASSRGQGASEQYF.

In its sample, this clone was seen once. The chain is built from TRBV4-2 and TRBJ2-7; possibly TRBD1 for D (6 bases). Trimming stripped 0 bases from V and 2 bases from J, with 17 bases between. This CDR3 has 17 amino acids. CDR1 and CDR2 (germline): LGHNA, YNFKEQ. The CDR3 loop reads CASSQDLGHNLPYEQYF. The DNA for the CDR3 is TGTGCCAGCAGCCAAGATTTGGGACACAACCTCCCCTACGAGCAGTACTTC.

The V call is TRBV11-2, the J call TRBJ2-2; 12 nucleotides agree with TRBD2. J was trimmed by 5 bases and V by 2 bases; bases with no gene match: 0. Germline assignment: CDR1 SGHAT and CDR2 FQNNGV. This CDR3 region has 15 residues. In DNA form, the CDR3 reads TGTGCCAGCAGCTTAACTAGCGGGGGGACCGGGGAGCTGTTTTTT. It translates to CASSLTSGGTGELFF.

The CDR3 sequence: CASSFPGTGGEGSEKLFF. The CDR3 DNA sequence: TGTGCCAGCAGCTTCCCCGGGACAGGGGGCGAGGGTAGCGAAAAACTGTTTTTT. This chain uses TRBV7-9 with TRBJ1-4; 12 nucleotides align to TRBD1. Germline CDR1 SEHNR, CDR2 FQNEAQ (reference sequence). The trim removed 3 bases at V and 8 bases at J, leaving 13 bases unmatched. This CDR3 region has 18 residues.

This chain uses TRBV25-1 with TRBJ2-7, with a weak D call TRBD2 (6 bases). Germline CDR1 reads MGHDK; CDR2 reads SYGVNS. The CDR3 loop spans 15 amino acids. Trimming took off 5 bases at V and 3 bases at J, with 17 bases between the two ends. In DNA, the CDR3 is TGTGCCAGCAGTCCCCCTGGCGGGGCAAGCTACGAGCAGTACTTC. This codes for CASSPPGGASYEQYF.

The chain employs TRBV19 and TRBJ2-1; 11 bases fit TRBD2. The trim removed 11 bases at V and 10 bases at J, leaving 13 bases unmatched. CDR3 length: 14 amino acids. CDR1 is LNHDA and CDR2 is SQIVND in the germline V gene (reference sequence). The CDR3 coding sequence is TGTGCCTCGAACTTAGCGGGAGGGCCTAGGGAGCAGTTCTTC. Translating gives CASNLAGGPREQFF.

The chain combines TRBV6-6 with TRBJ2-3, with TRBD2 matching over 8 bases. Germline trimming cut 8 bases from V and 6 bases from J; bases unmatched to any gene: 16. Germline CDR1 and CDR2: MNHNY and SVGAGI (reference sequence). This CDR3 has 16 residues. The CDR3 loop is CASASLLHGGEDTQYF. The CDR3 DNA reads TGTGCCAGCGCATCCCTCCTGCACGGGGGGGAGGATACGCAGTATTTT.